This passage covers 8 T cell receptor beta chains from one sample sequenced in a study of T-cell memory formation after mild COVID-19. TCRdb reanalysed the 5' RACE reads using MiXCR and keeps one entry per CDR3 protein. Altogether fewer than 450,000 distinct CDR3 sequences are present, 24% being singletons, with the ten largest covering roughly 8.7%. Sequenced input: PBMCs or a T cell subset sorted from them (not recorded which). Receptors were obtained from an adult woman who had mild COVID-19 (a few samples of this study predate the infection). Cell type and time point are not known.

This rearrangement joins TRBV7-9 to TRBJ2-7; no clear D. This CDR3 has 11 residues. Germline V gene data show CDR1 as SEHNR and CDR2 as FQNEAQ (reference sequence). Deletions cut 0 bases from V and 7 bases from J, with 4 bases between. Written as DNA, the CDR3 is TGTGCCAGCAGCTTAGCCCGGGAGCAGTACTTC. It codes for CASSLAREQYF.

This clonotype was recorded a few times. The chain recombines TRBV20-1 with TRBJ2-3; 8 bases are shared with TRBD1. The CDR3 totals 15 residues. V gave up 7 bases and J gave up 5 bases; unmatched junction bases: 14. The germline gives CDR1 DFQATT, CDR2 SNEGSKA (reference sequence). CDR3 sequence (DNA): TGCAGTGTTCGAAAGACAGGGGCCTTGGGAGATACGCAGTATTTT. Translating gives CSVRKTGALGDTQYF.

This clonotype showed up many times. This sequence joins TRBV7-6 and TRBJ2-1, with 9 bases fitting TRBD2. J was trimmed by 8 bases and V by 7 bases; bases with no gene match: 12. This CDR3 region has 15 residues. Per germline, CDR1 SGHVS and CDR2 FNYEAQ. This CDR3 is CASKRYSGSGDEQFF. The DNA of the CDR3 is TGTGCCAGCAAAAGATATAGCGGGAGCGGGGATGAGCAGTTCTTC.

The chain is built from TRBV5-1 and TRBJ1-2; D uncertain. V lost 4 bases and J lost 5, with 15 bases in between. The CDR3 sequence is 14 residues long. Germline V lookup: CDR1 SGHRS, CDR2 YFSETQ. The CDR3 loop reads CASSPDPPAYGYTF. DNA of the CDR3: TGCGCCAGCAGCCCCGATCCCCCTGCTTATGGCTACACCTTC.

The V call is TRBV4-1, the J call TRBJ2-7; 8 bases line up with TRBD1. The V and J ends lost 4 bases and 6 bases, in that order; junction bases with no gene match: 8. Germline V gene lookup returns CDR1 MGHRA and CDR2 YSYEKL. This CDR3 spans 14 amino acids. CDR3 in DNA: TGCGCCAGCAGCCTAGCAGGGGGCGGTTCCGAGCAGTACTTC. The encoded protein is CASSLAGGGSEQYF.

The CDR3 region has the DNA TGTGCCAGCAGCGTAGCTGATTCGGCTAGGCAGTTCTTC. Translated, it gives CASSVADSARQFF. The V gene is TRBV9, the J gene TRBJ2-1; D unresolved. The CDR3 has 13 residues. CDR1 and CDR2 (germline): SGDLS, YYNGEE. V lost 0 bases to trimming and J lost 12 bases, with 13 bases between them. The full variable domain, with the rest looked up from reference TRBV9 and TRBJ2-1, is DSGVTQTPKHLITATGQRVTLRCSPRSGDLSVYWYQQSLDQGLQFLIQYYNGEERAKGNILERFSAQQFPDLHSELNLSSLELGDSALYFCASSVADSARQFFGPGTRLTVL.

The chain recombines TRBV12-3 or TRBV12-4 with TRBJ1-5; D unresolved. This CDR3 is built from 13 residues. Trimming took 5 bases from V and 7 from J, leaving 12 bases between them. The CDR3 protein is CASSPSPPQPQHF. For the CDR3, the DNA is TGTGCCAGCAGTCCGTCCCCGCCGCAGCCCCAGCATTTT.

This clonotype was detected many times. V and J are TRBV20-1 and TRBJ2-2; 11 bases map to TRBD2. J lost 3 bases, V lost 6 bases, and 3 bases had no gene match. This CDR3 region has 14 residues. In germline, CDR1 is DFQATT, CDR2 SNEGSKA (reference sequence). CDR3 coding DNA: TGCAGTGCGAAGGGACTAGCGGACACCGGGGAGCTGTTTTTT. It encodes CSAKGLADTGELFF.